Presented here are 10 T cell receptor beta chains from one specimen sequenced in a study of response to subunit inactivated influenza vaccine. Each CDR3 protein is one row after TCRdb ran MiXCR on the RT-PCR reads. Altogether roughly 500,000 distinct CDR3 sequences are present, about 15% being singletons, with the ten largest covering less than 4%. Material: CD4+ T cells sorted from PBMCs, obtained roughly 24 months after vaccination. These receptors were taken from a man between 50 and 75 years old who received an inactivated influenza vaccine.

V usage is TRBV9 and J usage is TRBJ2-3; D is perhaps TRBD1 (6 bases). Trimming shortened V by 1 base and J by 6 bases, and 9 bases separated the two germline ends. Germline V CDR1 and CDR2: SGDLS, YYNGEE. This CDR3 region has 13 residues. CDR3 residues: CASSVTGFDTQYF. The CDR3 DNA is TGTGCCAGCAGCGTAACAGGGTTCGATACGCAGTATTTT.

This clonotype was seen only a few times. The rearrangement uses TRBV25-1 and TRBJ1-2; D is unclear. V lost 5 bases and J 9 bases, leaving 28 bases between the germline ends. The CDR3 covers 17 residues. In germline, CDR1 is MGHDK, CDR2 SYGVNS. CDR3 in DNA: TGTGCCAGCAGTCCAACCCAGGCCGTTCCTAACGCGAGGAGCTACACCTTC. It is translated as CASSPTQAVPNARSYTF.

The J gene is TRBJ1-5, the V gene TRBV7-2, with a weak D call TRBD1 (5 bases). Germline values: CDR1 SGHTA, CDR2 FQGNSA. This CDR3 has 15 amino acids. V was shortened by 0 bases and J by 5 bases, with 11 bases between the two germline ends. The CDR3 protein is CASSLALRGDQPQHF. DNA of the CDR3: TGTGCCAGCAGCTTAGCGCTCCGGGGCGATCAGCCCCAGCATTTT.

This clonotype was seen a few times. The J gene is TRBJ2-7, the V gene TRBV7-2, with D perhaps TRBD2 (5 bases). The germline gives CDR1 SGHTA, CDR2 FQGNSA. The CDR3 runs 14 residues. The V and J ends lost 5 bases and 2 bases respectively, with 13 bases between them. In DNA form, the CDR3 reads TGTGCCAGCAGCCCACGTCGGGGTCCCTACGAGCAGTACTTC. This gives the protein CASSPRRGPYEQYF.

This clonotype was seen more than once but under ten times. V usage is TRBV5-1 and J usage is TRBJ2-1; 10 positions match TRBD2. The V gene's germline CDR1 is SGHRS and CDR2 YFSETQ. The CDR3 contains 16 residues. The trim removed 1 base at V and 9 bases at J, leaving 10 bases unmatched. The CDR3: CASSLNSGGAFGEQFF. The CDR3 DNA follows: TGCGCCAGCAGCTTGAACAGCGGGGGGGCCTTCGGTGAGCAGTTCTTC.

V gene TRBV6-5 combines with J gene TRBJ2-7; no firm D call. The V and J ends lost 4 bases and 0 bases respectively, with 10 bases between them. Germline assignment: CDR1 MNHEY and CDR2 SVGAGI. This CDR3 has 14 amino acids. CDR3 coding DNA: TGTGCCAGCAGTTCTGGGTCCCTCTCCTACGAGCAGTACTTC. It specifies CASSSGSLSYEQYF.

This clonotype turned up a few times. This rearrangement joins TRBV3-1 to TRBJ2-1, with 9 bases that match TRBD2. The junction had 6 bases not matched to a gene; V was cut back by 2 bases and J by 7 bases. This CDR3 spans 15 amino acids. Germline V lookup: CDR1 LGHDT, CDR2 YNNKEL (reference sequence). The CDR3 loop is CASSQSGGGGNEQFF. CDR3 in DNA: TGTGCCAGCAGCCAATCCGGCGGGGGGGGGAATGAGCAGTTCTTC.

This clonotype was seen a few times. CDR3 sequence (DNA): TGCGCCAGCAGCTTGGGAGTGGGGACCATGAATCAGCCCCAGCATTTT. This gives the protein CASSLGVGTMNQPQHF. J is TRBJ1-5 and V is TRBV5-1; tentative D call: TRBD1 (5 bases). Trimming took 0 bases from V and 4 from J, leaving 14 bases between them. This CDR3 contains 16 residues. CDR1 and CDR2 from the germline V gene are SGHRS and YFSETQ.

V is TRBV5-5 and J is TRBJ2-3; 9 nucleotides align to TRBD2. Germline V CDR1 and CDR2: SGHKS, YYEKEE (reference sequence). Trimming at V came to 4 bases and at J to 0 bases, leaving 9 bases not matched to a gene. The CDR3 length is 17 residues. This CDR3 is CASSPRRLADSTDTQYF. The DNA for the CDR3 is TGTGCCAGCAGCCCTCGTAGACTAGCGGATAGCACAGATACGCAGTATTTT.

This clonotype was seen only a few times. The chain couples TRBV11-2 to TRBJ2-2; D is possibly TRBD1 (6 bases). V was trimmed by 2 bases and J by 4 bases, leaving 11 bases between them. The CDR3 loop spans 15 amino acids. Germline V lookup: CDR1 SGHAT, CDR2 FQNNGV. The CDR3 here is CASSLLQGPTGELFF. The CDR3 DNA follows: TGTGCCAGCAGCTTATTACAGGGACCCACCGGGGAGCTGTTTTTT. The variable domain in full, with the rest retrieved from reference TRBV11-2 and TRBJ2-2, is EAGVAQSPRYKIIEKRQSVAFWCNPISGHATLYWYQQILGQGPKLLIQFQNNGVVDDSQLPKDRFSAERLKGVDSTLKIQPAKLEDSAVYLCASSLLQGPTGELFFGEGSRLTVL.